This T cell receptor (beta chain) appears in the sequencing data of a study of blood T cell repertoires in COVID-19. Study in general: Nucleic acid was either cDNA or gDNA, and it came from T cells, B-cell-depleted T cells, or PBMCs.

Either two negative PCRs, clearance, or symptom resolution qualified Cohort 3 donors as recovered. Germline CDR1 reads LGHNA; CDR2 reads YSLEER. The V end was cut by 0 bases, the J end by 0 bases, with 11 bases between. The CDR3 runs 16 residues. TCRdb's copy holds only in-frame clones and misses some; the assay was immunoSEQ multiplex PCR. Of some 320,000 clones in the sample, around 87% were seen once. The V and J genes are TRBV4-3 and TRBJ1-1; a possible D gene is TRBD1 (5 bases). Sequenced input: PBMCs or T cells enriched from blood (not recorded which). The sequence derives from a woman aged 30 to 39 who had recovered from COVID-19. The DNA of the CDR3 is TGCGCCAGCAGCCAAGATCAAGGGGTGGTGAACACTGAAGCTTTCTTT. Translating gives CASSQDQGVVNTEAFF.